This T cell receptor beta chain was sequenced for a study of PD-1 blockade in classical Hodgkin lymphoma. After autologous stem cell transplantation all patients relapsed, and prior brentuximab vedotin exposure differed between cohorts. The data were produced by immunoSEQ multiplex PCR, yet TCRdb's version contains in-frame clones alone and is incomplete. Of 6,800 or so clones listed, 60% to 85% are singletons. Germline CDR1 SNHLY, CDR2 FYNNEI. V was shortened by 4 bases and J by 1 base, with 16 bases between the two germline ends. The CDR3 has 16 amino acids. The clonotype originates from a human donor with classical Hodgkin lymphoma. The source was peripheral blood mononuclear cells (PBMCs), collected before the second cycle of nivolumab. J is TRBJ2-5 and V is TRBV2; possibly TRBD1 for D (7 bases). CDR3 sequence reads: CASSAGQLGGQETQYF. CDR3 bases: TGTGCCAGCAGTGCGGGACAGTTGGGAGGCCAAGAGACCCAGTACTTC.